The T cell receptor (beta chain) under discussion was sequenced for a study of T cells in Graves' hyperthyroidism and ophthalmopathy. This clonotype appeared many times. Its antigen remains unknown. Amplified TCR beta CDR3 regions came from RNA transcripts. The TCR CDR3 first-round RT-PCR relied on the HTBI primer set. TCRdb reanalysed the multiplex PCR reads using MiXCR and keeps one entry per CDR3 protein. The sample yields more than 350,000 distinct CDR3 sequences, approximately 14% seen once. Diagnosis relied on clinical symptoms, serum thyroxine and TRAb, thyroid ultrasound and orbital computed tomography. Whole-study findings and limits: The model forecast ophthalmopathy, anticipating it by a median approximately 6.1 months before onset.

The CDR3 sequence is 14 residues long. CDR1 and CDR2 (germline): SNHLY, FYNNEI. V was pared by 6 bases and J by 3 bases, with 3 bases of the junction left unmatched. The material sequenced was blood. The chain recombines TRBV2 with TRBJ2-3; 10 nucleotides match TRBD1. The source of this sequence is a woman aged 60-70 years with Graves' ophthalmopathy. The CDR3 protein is CASSGQGDTDTQYF. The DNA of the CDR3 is TGTGCCAGCAGCGGACAGGGGGATACAGATACGCAGTATTTT.